The present TCR beta chain was sequenced within a study of sequential checkpoint blockade in melanoma. Profiling relied on immunoSEQ multiplex PCR, and the TCRdb table lists in-frame clones only, not all of them. The sample includes under 40,000 clones, about 88% of them seen just once. Treatment reported: randomized to nivolumab then ipilimumab (arm A) or the reverse (arm B). DNA-damaging chemotherapy had not been given to any patient beforehand. From thawed PBMCs, live CD3+CD8+ cells negative for CD19 and CD56 were sorted. The sample was CD8+ T cells sorted from blood (inferred from file names), taken from a patient given nivolumab and ipilimumab in sequence. The receptor was isolated from a human donor with melanoma.

The CDR3 DNA is TGTGCCAGCAGCTCCCCGGGGACGACAGGGAACACCGGGGAGCTGTTTTTT. Translated, it gives CASSSPGTTGNTGELFF. This chain joins TRBV7-9 and TRBJ2-2; weak D call: TRBD1 (6 bases). V was trimmed by 4 bases and J by 1 base, leaving 16 bases between them. Germline-derived CDR1 and CDR2 are SEHNR and FQNEAQ (reference sequence). The CDR3 runs 17 residues.